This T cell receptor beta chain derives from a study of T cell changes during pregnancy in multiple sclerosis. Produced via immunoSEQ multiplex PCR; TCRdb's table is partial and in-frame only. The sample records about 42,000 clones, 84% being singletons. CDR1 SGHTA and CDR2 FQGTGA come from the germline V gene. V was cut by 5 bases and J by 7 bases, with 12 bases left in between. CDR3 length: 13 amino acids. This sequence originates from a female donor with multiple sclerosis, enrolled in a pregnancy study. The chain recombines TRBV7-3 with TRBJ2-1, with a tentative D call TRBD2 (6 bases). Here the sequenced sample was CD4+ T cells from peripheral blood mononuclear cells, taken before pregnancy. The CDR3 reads CASSIQEGNEQFF. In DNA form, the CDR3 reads TGTGCCAGCAGCATACAGGAGGGGAATGAGCAGTTCTTC.